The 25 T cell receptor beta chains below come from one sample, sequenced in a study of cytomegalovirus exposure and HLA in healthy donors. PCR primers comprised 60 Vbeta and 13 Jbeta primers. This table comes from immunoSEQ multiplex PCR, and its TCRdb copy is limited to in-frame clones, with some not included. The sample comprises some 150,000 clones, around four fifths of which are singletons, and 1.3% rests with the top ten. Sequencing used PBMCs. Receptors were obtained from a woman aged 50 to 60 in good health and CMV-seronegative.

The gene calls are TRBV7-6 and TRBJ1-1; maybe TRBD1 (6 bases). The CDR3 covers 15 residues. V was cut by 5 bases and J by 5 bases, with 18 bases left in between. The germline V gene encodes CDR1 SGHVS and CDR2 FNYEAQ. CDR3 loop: CASSVNPEGGTEAFF. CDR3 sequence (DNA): TGTGCCAGCAGCGTCAACCCTGAGGGGGGGACTGAAGCTTTCTTT.

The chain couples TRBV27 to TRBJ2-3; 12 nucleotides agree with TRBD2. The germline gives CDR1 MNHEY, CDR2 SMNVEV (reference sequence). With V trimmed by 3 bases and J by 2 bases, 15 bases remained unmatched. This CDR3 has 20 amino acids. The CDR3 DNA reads TGTGCCAGCAGTTTCTTGGGGCCGGGACTAGCGGGCTCCCCCACAGATACGCAGTATTTT. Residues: CASSFLGPGLAGSPTDTQYF.

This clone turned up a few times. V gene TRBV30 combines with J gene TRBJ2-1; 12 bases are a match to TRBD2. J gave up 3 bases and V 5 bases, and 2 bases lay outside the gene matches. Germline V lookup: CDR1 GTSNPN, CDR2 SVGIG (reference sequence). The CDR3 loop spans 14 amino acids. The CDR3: CAWAGLAGYNEQFF. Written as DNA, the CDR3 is TGTGCCTGGGCGGGACTAGCGGGCTACAATGAGCAGTTCTTC. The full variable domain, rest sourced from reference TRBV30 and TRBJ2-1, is SQTIHQWPATLVQPVGSPLSLECTVEGTSNPNLYWYRQAAGRGLQLLFYSVGIGQISSEVPQNLSASRPQDRQFILSSKKLLLSDSGFYLCAWAGLAGYNEQFFGPGTRLTVL.

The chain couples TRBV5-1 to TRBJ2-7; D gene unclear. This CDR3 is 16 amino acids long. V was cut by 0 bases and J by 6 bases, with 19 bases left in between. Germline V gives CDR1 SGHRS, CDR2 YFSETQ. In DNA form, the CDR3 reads TGCGCCAGCAGCTTGGGATACGACTGGCTTTTAGGCGAGCAGTACTTC. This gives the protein CASSLGYDWLLGEQYF.

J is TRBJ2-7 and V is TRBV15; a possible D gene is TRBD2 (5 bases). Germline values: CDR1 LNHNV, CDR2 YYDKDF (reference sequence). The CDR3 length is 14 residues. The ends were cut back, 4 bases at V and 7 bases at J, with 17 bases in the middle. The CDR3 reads CATSTRPSSGEQYF. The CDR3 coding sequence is TGTGCCACCAGCACCAGGCCGTCCTCGGGGGAGCAGTACTTC.

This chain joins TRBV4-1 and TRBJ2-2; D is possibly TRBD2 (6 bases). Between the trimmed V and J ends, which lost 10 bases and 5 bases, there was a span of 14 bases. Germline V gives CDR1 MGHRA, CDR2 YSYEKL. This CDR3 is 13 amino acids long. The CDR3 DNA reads TGCGCCACCCGGGAGTTCTTGACCGGGGAGCTGTTTTTT. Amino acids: CATREFLTGELFF.

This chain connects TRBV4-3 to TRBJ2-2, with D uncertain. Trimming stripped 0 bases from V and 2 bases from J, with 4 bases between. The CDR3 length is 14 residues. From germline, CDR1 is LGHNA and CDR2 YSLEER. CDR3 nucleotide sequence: TGCGCCAGCAGCCAAGATCATAACACCGGGGAGCTGTTTTTT. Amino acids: CASSQDHNTGELFF.

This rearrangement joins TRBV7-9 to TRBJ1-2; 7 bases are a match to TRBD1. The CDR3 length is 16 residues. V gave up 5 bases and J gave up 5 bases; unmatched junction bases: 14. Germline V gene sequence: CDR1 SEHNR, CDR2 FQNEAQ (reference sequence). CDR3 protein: CASSVSTGKREYGYTF. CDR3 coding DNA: TGTGCCAGCAGCGTGTCGACAGGGAAGAGGGAATATGGCTACACCTTC.

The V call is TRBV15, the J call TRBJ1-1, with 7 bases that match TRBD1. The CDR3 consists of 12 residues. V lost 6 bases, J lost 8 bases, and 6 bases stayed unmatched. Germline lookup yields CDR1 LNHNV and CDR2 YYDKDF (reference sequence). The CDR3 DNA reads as TGTGCCACCAGACATACAGGGGAAGAAGCTTTCTTT. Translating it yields CATRHTGEEAFF.

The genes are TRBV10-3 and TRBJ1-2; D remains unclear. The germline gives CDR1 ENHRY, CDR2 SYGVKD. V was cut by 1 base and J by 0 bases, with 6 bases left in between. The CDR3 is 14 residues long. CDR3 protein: CAISELETNYGYTF. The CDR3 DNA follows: TGTGCCATCAGTGAGTTAGAGACTAACTATGGCTACACCTTC.

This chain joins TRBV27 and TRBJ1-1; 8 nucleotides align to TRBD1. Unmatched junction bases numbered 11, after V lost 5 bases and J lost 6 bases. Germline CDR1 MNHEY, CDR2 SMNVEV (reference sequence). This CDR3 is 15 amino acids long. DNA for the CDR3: TGTGCCAGCAGTCAACTATCGGACAGGGCGGCTGAAGCTTTCTTT. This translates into CASSQLSDRAAEAFF.

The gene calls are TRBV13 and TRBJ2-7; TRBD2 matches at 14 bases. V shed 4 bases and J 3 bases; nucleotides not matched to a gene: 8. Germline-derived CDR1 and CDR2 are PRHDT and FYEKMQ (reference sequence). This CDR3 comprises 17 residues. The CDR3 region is CASSSYGTSGGYYEQYF. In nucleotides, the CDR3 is TGTGCCAGCAGCTCGTACGGGACTAGCGGGGGCTACTACGAGCAGTACTTC.

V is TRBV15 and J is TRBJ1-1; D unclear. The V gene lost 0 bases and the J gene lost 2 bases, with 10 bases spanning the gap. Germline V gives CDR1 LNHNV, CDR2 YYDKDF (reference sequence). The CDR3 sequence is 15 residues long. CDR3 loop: CATSRDGRQNTEAFF. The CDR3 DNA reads TGTGCCACCAGCAGAGATGGCAGGCAAAACACTGAAGCTTTCTTT.

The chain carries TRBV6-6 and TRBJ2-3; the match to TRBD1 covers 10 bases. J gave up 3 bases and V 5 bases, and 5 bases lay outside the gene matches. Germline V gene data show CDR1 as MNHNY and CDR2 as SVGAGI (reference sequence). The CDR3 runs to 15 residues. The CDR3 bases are TGTGCCAGCAGTCCCCCGGGACAGGGGACAGATACGCAGTATTTT. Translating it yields CASSPPGQGTDTQYF.

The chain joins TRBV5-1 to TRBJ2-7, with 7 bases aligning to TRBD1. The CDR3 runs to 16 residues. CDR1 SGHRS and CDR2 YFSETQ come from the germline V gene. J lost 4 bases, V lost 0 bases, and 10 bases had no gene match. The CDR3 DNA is TGCGCCAGCAGCTTGGACTCAACAGGGGCTTGGTACGAGCAGTACTTC. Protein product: CASSLDSTGAWYEQYF.

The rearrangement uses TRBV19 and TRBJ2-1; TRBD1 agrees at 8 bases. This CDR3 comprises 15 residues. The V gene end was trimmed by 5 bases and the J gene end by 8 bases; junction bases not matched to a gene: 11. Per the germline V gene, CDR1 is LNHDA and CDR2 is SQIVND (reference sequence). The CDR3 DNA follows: TGTGCCAGTAGTCAGACAGGGGCCCCCCGGGATGAGCAGTTCTTC. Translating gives CASSQTGAPRDEQFF.

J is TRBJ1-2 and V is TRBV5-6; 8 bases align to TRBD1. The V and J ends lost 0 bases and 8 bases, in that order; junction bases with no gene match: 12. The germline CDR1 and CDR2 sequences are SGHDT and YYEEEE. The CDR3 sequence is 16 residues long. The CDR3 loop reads CASSLATAGGAEGYTF. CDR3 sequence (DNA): TGTGCCAGCAGCTTGGCTACGGCAGGGGGCGCGGAAGGCTACACCTTC.

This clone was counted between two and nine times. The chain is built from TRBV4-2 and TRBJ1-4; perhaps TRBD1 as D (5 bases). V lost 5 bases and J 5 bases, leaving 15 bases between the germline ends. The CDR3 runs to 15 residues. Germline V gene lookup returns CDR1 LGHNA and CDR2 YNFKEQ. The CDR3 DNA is TGTGCCAGCAGCTCGGAGTCAGGGCGGAATGAAAAACTGTTTTTT. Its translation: CASSSESGRNEKLFF.

The CDR3 DNA sequence: TGTGCCAGAAGCTTGACATGGTATCTGGAGGACGTAATGAACACTGAAGCTTTCTTT. Translation gives CARSLTWYLEDVMNTEAFF. The chain employs TRBV5-3 and TRBJ1-1; D ambiguous. TRBV5-3 is assigned to the ORF class and has an uncertain function. This CDR3 has 19 amino acids. Between the trimmed V and J ends, which lost 1 base and 0 bases, there was a span of 22 bases.

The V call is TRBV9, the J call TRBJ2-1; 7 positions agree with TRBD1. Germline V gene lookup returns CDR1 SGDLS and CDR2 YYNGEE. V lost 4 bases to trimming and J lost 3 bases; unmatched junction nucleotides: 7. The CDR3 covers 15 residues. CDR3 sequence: CASSRTGIIYNEQFF. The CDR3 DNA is TGTGCCAGCAGCAGGACAGGCATTATCTACAATGAGCAGTTCTTC. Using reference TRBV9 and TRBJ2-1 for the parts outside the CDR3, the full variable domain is DSGVTQTPKHLITATGQRVTLRCSPRSGDLSVYWYQQSLDQGLQFLIQYYNGEERAKGNILERFSAQQFPDLHSELNLSSLELGDSALYFCASSRTGIIYNEQFFGPGTRLTVL.

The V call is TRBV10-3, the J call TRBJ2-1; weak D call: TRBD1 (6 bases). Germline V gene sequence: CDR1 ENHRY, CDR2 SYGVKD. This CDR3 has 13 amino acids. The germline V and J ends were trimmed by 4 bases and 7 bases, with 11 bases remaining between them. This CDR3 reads CAISGQGSNEQFF. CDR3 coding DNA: TGTGCCATCAGTGGGCAGGGGTCGAATGAGCAGTTCTTC.

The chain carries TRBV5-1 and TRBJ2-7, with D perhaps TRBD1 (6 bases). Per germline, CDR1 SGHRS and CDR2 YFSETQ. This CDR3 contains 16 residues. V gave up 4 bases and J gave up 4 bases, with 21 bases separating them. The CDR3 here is CASSVGQGGEGYEQYF. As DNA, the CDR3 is TGCGCCAGCAGCGTGGGCCAAGGGGGTGAAGGGTACGAGCAGTACTTC.

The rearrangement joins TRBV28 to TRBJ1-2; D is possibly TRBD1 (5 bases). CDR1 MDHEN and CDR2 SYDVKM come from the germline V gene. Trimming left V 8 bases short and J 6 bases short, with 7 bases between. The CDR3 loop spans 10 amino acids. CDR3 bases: TGTGCCAGCCAGGGAAATGGCTACACCTTC. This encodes CASQGNGYTF.

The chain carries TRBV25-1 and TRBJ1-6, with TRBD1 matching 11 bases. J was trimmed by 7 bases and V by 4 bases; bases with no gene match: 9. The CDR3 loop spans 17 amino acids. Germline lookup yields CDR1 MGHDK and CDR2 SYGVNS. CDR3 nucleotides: TGTGCCAGCAGTGCCTACGGGACAGGGGGAGGAAATTCACCCCTCCACTTT. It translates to CASSAYGTGGGNSPLHF.

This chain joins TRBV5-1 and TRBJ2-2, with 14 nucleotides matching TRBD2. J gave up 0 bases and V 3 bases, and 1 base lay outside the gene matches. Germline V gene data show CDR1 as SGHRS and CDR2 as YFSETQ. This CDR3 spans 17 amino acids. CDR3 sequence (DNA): TGCGCCAGCAGCTGGACTAGCGGGGGGACGAACACCGGGGAGCTGTTTTTT. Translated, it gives CASSWTSGGTNTGELFF. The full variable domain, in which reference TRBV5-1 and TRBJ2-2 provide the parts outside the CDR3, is KAGVTQTPRYLIKTRGQQVTLSCSPISGHRSVSWYQQTPGQGLQFLFEYFSETQRNKGNFPGRFSGRQFSNSRSEMNVSTLELGDSALYLCASSWTSGGTNTGELFFGEGSRLTVL.